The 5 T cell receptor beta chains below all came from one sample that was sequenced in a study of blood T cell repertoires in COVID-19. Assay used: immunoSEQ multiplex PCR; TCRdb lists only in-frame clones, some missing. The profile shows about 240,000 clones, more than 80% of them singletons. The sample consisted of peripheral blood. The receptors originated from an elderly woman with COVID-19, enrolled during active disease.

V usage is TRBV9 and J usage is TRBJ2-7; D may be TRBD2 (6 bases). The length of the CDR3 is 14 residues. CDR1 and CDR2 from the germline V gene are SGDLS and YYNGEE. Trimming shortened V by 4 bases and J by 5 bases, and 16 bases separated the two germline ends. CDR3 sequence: CASSPSGGSHEQYF. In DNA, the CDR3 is TGTGCCAGCAGCCCCTCTGGAGGGTCCCACGAGCAGTACTTC. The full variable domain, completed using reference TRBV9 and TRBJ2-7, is DSGVTQTPKHLITATGQRVTLRCSPRSGDLSVYWYQQSLDQGLQFLIQYYNGEERAKGNILERFSAQQFPDLHSELNLSSLELGDSALYFCASSPSGGSHEQYFGPGTRLTVT.

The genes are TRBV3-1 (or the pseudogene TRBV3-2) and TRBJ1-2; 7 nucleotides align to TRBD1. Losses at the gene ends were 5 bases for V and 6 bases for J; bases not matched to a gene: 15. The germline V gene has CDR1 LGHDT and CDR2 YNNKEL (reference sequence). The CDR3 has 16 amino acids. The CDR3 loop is CASSAQTGTAKDGYTF. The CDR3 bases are TGTGCCAGCAGCGCGCAGACCGGGACAGCCAAAGATGGCTACACCTTC.

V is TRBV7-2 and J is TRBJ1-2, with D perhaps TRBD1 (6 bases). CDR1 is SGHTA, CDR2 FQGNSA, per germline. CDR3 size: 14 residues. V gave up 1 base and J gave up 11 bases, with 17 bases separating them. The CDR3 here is CASSLDRQGRGYTF. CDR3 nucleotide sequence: TGTGCCAGCAGCTTAGATCGGCAGGGAAGGGGGTACACCTTC.

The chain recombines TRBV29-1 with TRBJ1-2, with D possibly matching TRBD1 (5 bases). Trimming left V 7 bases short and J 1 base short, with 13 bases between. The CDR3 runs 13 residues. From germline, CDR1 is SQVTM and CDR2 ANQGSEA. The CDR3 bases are TGCAGCGGCTGGCAGGGAAATAACTATGGCTACACCTTC. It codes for CSGWQGNNYGYTF.

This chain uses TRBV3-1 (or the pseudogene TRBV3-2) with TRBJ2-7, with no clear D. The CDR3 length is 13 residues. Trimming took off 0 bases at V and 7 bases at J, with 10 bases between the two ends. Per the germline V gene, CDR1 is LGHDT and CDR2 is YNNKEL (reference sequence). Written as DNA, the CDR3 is TGTGCCAGCAGCCAAGAACGTCCGACTGAGCAGTACTTC. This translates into CASSQERPTEQYF.